This TCR beta chain was sequenced during a study of human T cells and chemical hapten exposure. For the study at large: Per-sample TCR yields varied mainly from small pooled library volume differences.

Unfractionated whole blood served as the source for total RNA extraction. Original processing notes: Sequenced samples showed a median of approximately 96,000 TCRs each, with counts running from about 22,000 to 700,000. A single record per CDR3 protein comes from TCRdb applying MiXCR to the 5' RACE reads. What appears here as the V and J calls and clone size reflects TCRdb's work, not the paper's. This repertoire shows about 81,000 distinct CDR3 sequences, under 10% found once; its top ten account for about 2.2%. The source is a male donor in good health.

In nucleotides, the CDR3 is TGCAGTGCTAGAACCCCGGGACAGGGGGGATGGAGTGGCTACACCTTC. It encodes CSARTPGQGGWSGYTF. The chain is built from TRBV20-1 and TRBJ1-2; 11 bases map to TRBD1. There are 16 residues in the CDR3. The germline CDR1 and CDR2 sequences are DFQATT and SNEGSKA (reference sequence). V shed 2 bases and J 7 bases; nucleotides not matched to a gene: 12.